This TCR beta chain came from a study of blood T cell repertoires in COVID-19. Study details: Material from acute and convalescent COVID-19 was sourced from the United States, Italy and Spain. Sources were T cells, B-cell-depleted T cells, or PBMCs; the material itself was cDNA or gDNA.

Under the authors' procedure: For nucleated cells, counts were estimated from reference gene primer amplification. Sequencing used immunoSEQ multiplex PCR; TCRdb keeps in-frame clones, though not all of them. Clonal size and the V and J genes are those of that table, whereas D and trimming came from the DNA. The table has fewer than 600,000 clones, roughly 87% seen once. The J segment lost 4 bases and the V segment lost 0 bases, leaving 2 bases of the junction unmatched. Per germline, CDR1 SNHLY and CDR2 FYNNEI. The CDR3 loop spans 14 amino acids. Followed over time, Seattle patients had been enrolled while infection was active.

Material: peripheral blood. The source of this sequence is a young man with COVID-19, enrolled during active disease. The chain recombines TRBV2 with TRBJ1-2, with 7 nucleotides matching TRBD1. The CDR3: CASSEAGGVYGYTF. The CDR3 bases are TGTGCCAGCAGTGAAGCAGGGGGCGTCTATGGCTACACCTTC. Complete variable domain (other parts from reference TRBV2 and TRBJ1-2): EPEVTQTPSHQVTQMGQEVILRCVPISNHLYFYWYRQILGQKVEFLVSFYNNEISEKSEIFDDQFSVERPDGSNFTLKIRSTKLEDSAMYFCASSEAGGVYGYTFGSGTRLTVV.